This TCR beta chain was sequenced for a study of T-cell memory formation after mild COVID-19. Notes on the study in general: Contracting clones, day 15 to 85, had balanced CD4/CD8, and later expanders favored CD4+. For contracting clones, CD4+ ones sat mainly in CM and EM, CD8+ in EMRA. Confirmation was lacking for SARS-CoV-2 specificity of second-wave clones that peaked on day 37. Researchers found some responding clones in pre-infection memory, a sign that cross-reactive memory joined.

Of note for this clonotype: Antigen unknown.

There are 14 residues in the CDR3. Losses at the gene ends were 4 bases for V and 6 bases for J; bases not matched to a gene: 5. TCRdb re-called the 5' RACE reads with MiXCR, one entry per CDR3 protein. The table records about 350,000 distinct CDR3 sequences, 12% to 15% of them present only once. The rearrangement uses TRBV12-3 or TRBV12-4 and TRBJ1-2; 10 bases map to TRBD1. The receptor's source is a man younger than 35 who had mild COVID-19 (a few samples of this study predate the infection). Cell type and time point are not known. The sample consisted of PBMCs or a T cell subset sorted from them (not recorded which). CDR3 DNA: TGTGCCAGCAGTTCCCGGGACAGGGGACATGGCTACACCTTC. It codes for CASSSRDRGHGYTF.